The 22 T cell receptor beta chains given below trace back to one sample, sequenced in a study of T-cell memory formation after mild COVID-19. One entry per CDR3 protein, called by TCRdb with MiXCR from the 5' RACE reads. The sample holds 270,000 or so distinct CDR3 sequences, roughly 18% seen once. Sequenced sample: PBMCs or a T cell subset sorted from them (not recorded which). The receptors were sampled from a man aged 18 to 35 who had mild COVID-19 (a few samples of this study predate the infection). Cell type and time point are not known.

In its sample, this clonotype was seen many times. The CDR3 spells CSVEGQPWETQYF. In DNA, the CDR3 is TGCAGCGTTGAAGGACAGCCTTGGGAGACCCAGTACTTC. V is TRBV29-1 and J is TRBJ2-5; D might be TRBD1 (5 bases). This CDR3 contains 13 residues. Germline V CDR1 and CDR2: SQVTM, ANQGSEA. Trimming took 1 base from V and 5 from J, leaving 11 bases between them.

This clonotype was seen a few times. The chain uses TRBV12-3 or TRBV12-4 and TRBJ2-1, with D tentatively TRBD1 (6 bases). CDR3 length: 15 amino acids. Trimming cost V 7 bases and J 7 bases, with 20 bases left between them. This chain's CDR3 is CASTLAGQGKNEQFF. CDR3 DNA sequence: TGTGCCAGCACTCTAGCAGGTCAGGGGAAGAATGAGCAGTTCTTC.

CDR3 sequence reads: CASSPQSHEQFF. In DNA, the CDR3 is TGTGCCAGCAGCCCTCAGAGTCATGAGCAGTTCTTC. V is TRBV7-2 and J is TRBJ2-1; the D is unclear. This CDR3 region has 12 residues. From germline, CDR1 is SGHTA and CDR2 FQGNSA. V was trimmed by 5 bases and J by 8 bases, leaving 10 bases between them.

The genes are TRBV7-2 and TRBJ1-2, with D possibly being TRBD1 (5 bases). V shed 6 bases and J shed 2 bases, with 13 bases lying between them. Germline CDR1 SGHTA, CDR2 FQGNSA. The CDR3 contains 14 residues. The CDR3 DNA sequence: TGTGCCAGCAGTTTCCCAGGGAGGAACTATGGCTACACCTTC. This codes for CASSFPGRNYGYTF. Together with reference TRBV7-2 and TRBJ1-2, the CDR3 gives the full variable domain: GAGVSQSPSNKVTEKGKDVELRCDPISGHTALYWYRQSLGQGLEFLIYFQGNSAPDKSGLPSDRFSAERTGGSVSTLTIQRTQQEDSAVYLCASSFPGRNYGYTFGSGTRLTVV.

The chain uses TRBV28 and TRBJ2-7; a weak D match, TRBD1 (5 bases). V gave up 2 bases and J gave up 6 bases, with 8 bases separating them. Germline V gene data show CDR1 as MDHEN and CDR2 as SYDVKM. The CDR3 is made up of 12 amino acids. As DNA, the CDR3 is TGTGCCAGCAGTTTACAGGGTAGCGAGCAGTACGTC. Residues: CASSLQGSEQYV.

This clonotype appeared a few times. CDR3 residues: CASSYPPRAGGSYNEQFF. The CDR3 DNA is TGTGCCAGCAGTTACCCTCCACGAGCGGGGGGATCCTACAATGAGCAGTTCTTC. The chain has TRBV6-2 or TRBV6-3 and TRBJ2-1, with 9 bases lining up with TRBD2. This CDR3 contains 18 residues. J gave up 1 base and V 2 bases, and 9 bases lay outside the gene matches. The germline V gene has CDR1 MNHEY and CDR2 SVGEGT.

This clonotype was seen a few times. The chain is built from TRBV7-9 and TRBJ2-5; D might be TRBD1 or TRBD2, each matching 6 bases. The CDR3 is made up of 15 amino acids. Germline lookup yields CDR1 SEHNR and CDR2 FQNEAQ (reference sequence). Trimming shortened V by 3 bases and J by 5 bases, and 16 bases separated the two germline ends. The CDR3 here is CASSLYSGGPETQYF. CDR3 sequence (DNA): TGTGCCAGCAGCTTGTATTCTGGGGGGCCGGAGACCCAGTACTTC. The variable domain in full, with the rest retrieved from reference TRBV7-9 and TRBJ2-5, is DTGVSQNPRHKITKRGQNVTFRCDPISEHNRLYWYRQTLGQGPEFLTYFQNEAQLEKSRLLSDRFSAERPKGSFSTLEIQRTEQGDSAMYLCASSLYSGGPETQYFGPGTRLLVL.

This clonotype was seen a handful of times. This rearrangement joins TRBV6-6 to TRBJ1-3; maybe TRBD1 (6 bases). Trimming removed 1 base from V and 4 bases from J, with 11 bases in between. The CDR3 has 15 residues. Germline CDR1 reads MNHNY; CDR2 reads SVGAGI (reference sequence). The CDR3 loop reads CASSYFTGSGNTIYF. The DNA for the CDR3 is TGTGCCAGCAGTTACTTTACAGGGTCGGGAAACACCATATATTTT.

The chain has TRBV30 and TRBJ2-1; TRBD1 aligns across 8 bases. The CDR3 loop spans 12 amino acids. Looked up from germline, CDR1 is GTSNPN and CDR2 is SVGIG (reference sequence). The junction had 3 bases not matched to a gene; V was cut back by 3 bases and J by 8 bases. CDR3 protein: CAWSQTGDEQFF. The CDR3 DNA follows: TGTGCCTGGAGCCAGACAGGGGATGAGCAGTTCTTC.

This clonotype was seen many times. J is TRBJ2-1 and V is TRBV5-6, with D possibly TRBD2 on 5 matching bases. V dropped 4 bases and J dropped 4 bases, with 21 bases sitting between them. Germline lookup yields CDR1 SGHDT and CDR2 YYEEEE. This CDR3 region has 17 residues. The CDR3, as DNA: TGTGCCAGCAGCGGACCTGGCAGACCGGGGAAATACAATGAGCAGTTCTTC. It yields the protein CASSGPGRPGKYNEQFF.

This clonotype was observed many times. This chain joins TRBV9 and TRBJ1-1, with TRBD1 matching over 7 bases. The V gene end was trimmed by 4 bases and the J gene end by 0 bases; junction bases not matched to a gene: 3. CDR1 is SGDLS and CDR2 is YYNGEE in the germline V gene. CDR3 length equals 14 residues. The CDR3 protein is CASSLGTVNTEAFF. The CDR3 DNA reads TGTGCCAGCAGCCTAGGGACAGTGAACACTGAAGCTTTCTTT.

The chain carries TRBV5-1 and TRBJ1-1; D is uncertain. V lost 1 base and J lost 1, with 14 bases in between. CDR1 and CDR2 from the germline V gene are SGHRS and YFSETQ. This CDR3 is 16 amino acids long. Written as DNA, the CDR3 is TGCGCCAGCAGCTTGAAGGTCTCCCTCGGGAACACTGAAGCTTTCTTT. Its translation: CASSLKVSLGNTEAFF.

This chain uses TRBV10-3 with TRBJ2-7; D is unresolved. The CDR3 is 13 residues long. The V end lost 6 bases, the J end lost 0 bases, and 9 bases lay between the germline ends. Germline V gives CDR1 ENHRY, CDR2 SYGVKD. CDR3 nucleotides: TGTGCCATCAGCTACGAGTTCTCCTACGAGCAGTACTTC. As protein: CAISYEFSYEQYF.

This clonotype was seen only a few times. The V call is TRBV20-1, the J call TRBJ1-6; unclear D gene. Germline-derived CDR1 and CDR2 are DFQATT and SNEGSKA (reference sequence). This CDR3 region has 14 residues. Trimming took 3 bases from V and 7 from J, leaving 13 bases between them. CDR3 bases: TGCAGTGCTAGTCGTATGCCAGCGAATTCACCCCTCCACTTT. Its protein product is CSASRMPANSPLHF.

The J gene is TRBJ2-2, the V gene TRBV12-3 or TRBV12-4; 11 bases map to TRBD2. The V segment lost 6 bases and the J segment 7 bases; nucleotides outside the gene matches: 10. CDR3 size: 16 residues. CDR3 residues: CASRDNTGTSGGELFF. CDR3 nucleotides: TGTGCCAGCAGAGACAACACCGGGACTAGCGGCGGGGAGCTGTTTTTT.

The chain couples TRBV15 to TRBJ1-6; D unclear. Germline V lookup: CDR1 LNHNV, CDR2 YYDKDF (reference sequence). V was clipped by 0 bases and J by 7 bases, with 4 bases between them. This CDR3 has 13 residues. CDR3 sequence reads: CATSRDQNSPLHF. The CDR3 nucleotides read TGTGCCACCAGCAGAGATCAAAATTCACCCCTCCACTTT.

Only a few counts were recorded for this clonotype. The genes are TRBV5-1 and TRBJ2-7; 9 nucleotides agree with TRBD2. The V segment lost 4 bases and the J segment 1 base; nucleotides outside the gene matches: 3. The length of the CDR3 is 14 residues. The germline CDR1 and CDR2 sequences are SGHRS and YFSETQ. This CDR3 is CASSPLAGSYEQYF. In DNA form, the CDR3 reads TGCGCCAGCAGCCCGCTAGCGGGGTCCTACGAGCAGTACTTC.

The chain carries TRBV4-1 and TRBJ1-5; no reliable D call. Trimming took off 0 bases at V and 4 bases at J, with 10 bases between the two ends. This CDR3 contains 15 residues. Germline CDR1 is MGHRA and CDR2 is YSYEKL. The CDR3 region is CASSQDSTVNQPQHF. DNA for the CDR3: TGCGCCAGCAGCCAAGATAGCACCGTTAATCAGCCCCAGCATTTT.

This clonotype has only a few counts. The chain uses TRBV7-9 and TRBJ1-5; tentatively, D is TRBD1 (6 bases). V was pared by 5 bases and J by 7 bases, with 15 bases between. CDR3 length: 14 residues. Germline assignment: CDR1 SEHNR and CDR2 FQNEAQ (reference sequence). The CDR3 protein is CASSHTAGEQPQHF. Here the CDR3 DNA reads TGTGCCAGCAGCCATACAGCAGGGGAACAGCCCCAGCATTTT. Full variable domain (rest looked up from reference TRBV7-9 and TRBJ1-5): DTGVSQNPRHKITKRGQNVTFRCDPISEHNRLYWYRQTLGQGPEFLTYFQNEAQLEKSRLLSDRFSAERPKGSFSTLEIQRTEQGDSAMYLCASSHTAGEQPQHFGDGTRLSIL.

The chain combines TRBV5-6 with TRBJ1-1, with 7 bases aligning to TRBD1. J lost 0 bases, V lost 3 bases, and 8 bases had no gene match. The CDR3 length is 16 residues. CDR1 is SGHDT, CDR2 YYEEEE, per germline. This chain's CDR3 is CASSSIPGQMNTEAFF. CDR3 nucleotide sequence: TGTGCCAGCAGCTCGATTCCGGGACAGATGAACACTGAAGCTTTCTTT.

This clonotype was recorded a few times. The chain uses TRBV20-1 and TRBJ1-5; 7 nucleotides align to TRBD1. This CDR3 has 16 amino acids. Per germline, CDR1 DFQATT and CDR2 SNEGSKA (reference sequence). Trimming cost V 5 bases and J 1 base; bases outside gene matches: 11. The CDR3 protein is CSARTWTGQSNQPQHF. For the CDR3, the DNA is TGCAGTGCTCGAACCTGGACAGGCCAAAGCAATCAGCCCCAGCATTTT.

This clonotype was seen a handful of times. The chain is built from TRBV28 and TRBJ2-2; no definite D call. The V gene lost 5 bases and the J gene lost 4 bases, with 8 bases spanning the gap. Germline lookup yields CDR1 MDHEN and CDR2 SYDVKM. The CDR3 covers 13 residues. CDR3: CASSPGVTGELFF. DNA of the CDR3: TGTGCCAGCAGTCCTGGAGTCACCGGGGAGCTGTTTTTT.